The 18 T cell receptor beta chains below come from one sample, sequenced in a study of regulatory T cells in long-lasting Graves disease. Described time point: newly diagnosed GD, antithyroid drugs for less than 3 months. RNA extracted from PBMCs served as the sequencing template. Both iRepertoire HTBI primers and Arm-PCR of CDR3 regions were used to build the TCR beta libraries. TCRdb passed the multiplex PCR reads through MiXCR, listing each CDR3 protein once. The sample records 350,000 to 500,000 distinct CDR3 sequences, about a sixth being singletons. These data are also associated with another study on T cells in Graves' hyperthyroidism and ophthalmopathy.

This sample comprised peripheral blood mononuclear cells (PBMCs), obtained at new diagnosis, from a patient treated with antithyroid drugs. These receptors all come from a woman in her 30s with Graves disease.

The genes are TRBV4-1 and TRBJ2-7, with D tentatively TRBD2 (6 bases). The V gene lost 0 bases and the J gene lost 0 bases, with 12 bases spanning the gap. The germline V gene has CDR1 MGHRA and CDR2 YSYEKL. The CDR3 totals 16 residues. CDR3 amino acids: CASSQESAGSSYEQYF. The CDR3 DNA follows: TGCGCCAGCAGCCAAGAATCCGCGGGGAGCTCCTACGAGCAGTACTTC.

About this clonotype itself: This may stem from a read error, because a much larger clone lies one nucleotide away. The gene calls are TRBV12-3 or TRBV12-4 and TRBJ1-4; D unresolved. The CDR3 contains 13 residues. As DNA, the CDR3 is TGTGCCAGCGGAACCAGGCGGGATGAAGAACTGTTTTTT. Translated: CASGTRRDEELFF.

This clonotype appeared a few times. Written as DNA, the CDR3 is TGTGCCAGCAGGTTTAACGAGTGGGCAGGACCCAACACCGGGGAGCTGTTTTTT. Its protein product is CASRFNEWAGPNTGELFF. V and J are TRBV6-1 and TRBJ2-2; D ambiguous. The CDR3 totals 18 residues. Per germline, CDR1 MNHNS and CDR2 SASEGT. V shed 6 bases and J shed 2 bases, with 22 bases lying between them.

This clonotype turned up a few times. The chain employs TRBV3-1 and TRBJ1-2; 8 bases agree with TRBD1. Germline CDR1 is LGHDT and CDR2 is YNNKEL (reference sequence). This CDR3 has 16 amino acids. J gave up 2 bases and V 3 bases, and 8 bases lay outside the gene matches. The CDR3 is CASSQNLGQGNYGYTF. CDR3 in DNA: TGTGCCAGCAGCCAGAACCTCGGACAGGGAAACTATGGCTACACCTTC.

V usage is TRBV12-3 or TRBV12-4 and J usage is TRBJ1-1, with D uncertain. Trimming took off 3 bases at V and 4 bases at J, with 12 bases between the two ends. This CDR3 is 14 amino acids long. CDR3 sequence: CASSFQMESTEAFF. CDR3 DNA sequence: TGTGCCAGCAGTTTTCAGATGGAGAGCACTGAAGCTTTCTTT.

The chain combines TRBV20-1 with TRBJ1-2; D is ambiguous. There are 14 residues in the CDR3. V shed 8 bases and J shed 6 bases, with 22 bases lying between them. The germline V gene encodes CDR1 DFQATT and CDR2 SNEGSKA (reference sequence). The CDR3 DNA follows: TGCAGTCCGAAAGCGACATTCAAGATTCATGGCTACACCTTC. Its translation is CSPKATFKIHGYTF.

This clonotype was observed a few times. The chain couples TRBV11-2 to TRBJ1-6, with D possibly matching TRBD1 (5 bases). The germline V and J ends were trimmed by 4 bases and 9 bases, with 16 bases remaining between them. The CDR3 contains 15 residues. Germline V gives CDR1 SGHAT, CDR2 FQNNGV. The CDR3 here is CASSSRYRGGSPLHF. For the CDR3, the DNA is TGTGCCAGCAGCTCCCGGTACCGCGGGGGTTCACCCCTCCACTTT.

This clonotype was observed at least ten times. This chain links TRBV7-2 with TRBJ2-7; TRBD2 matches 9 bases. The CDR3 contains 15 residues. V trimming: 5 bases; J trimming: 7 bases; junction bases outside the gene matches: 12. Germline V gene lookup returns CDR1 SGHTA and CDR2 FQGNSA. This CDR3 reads CASSPSSGMRVEQYF. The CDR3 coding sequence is TGTGCCAGCAGCCCCTCTAGCGGGATGAGGGTTGAGCAGTACTTC.

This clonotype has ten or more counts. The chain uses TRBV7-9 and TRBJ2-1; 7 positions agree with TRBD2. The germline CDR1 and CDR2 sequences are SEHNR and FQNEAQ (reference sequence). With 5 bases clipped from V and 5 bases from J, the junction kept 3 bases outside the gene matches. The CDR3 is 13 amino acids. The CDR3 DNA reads TGTGCCAGCAGCAGCCGGGAGGACAATGAGCAGTTCTTC. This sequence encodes CASSSREDNEQFF.

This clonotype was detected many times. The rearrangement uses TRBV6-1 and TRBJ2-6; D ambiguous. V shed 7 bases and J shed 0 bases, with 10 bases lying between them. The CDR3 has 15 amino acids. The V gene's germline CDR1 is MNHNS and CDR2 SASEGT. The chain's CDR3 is CASKAVSSGANVLTF. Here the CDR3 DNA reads TGTGCCAGCAAGGCAGTCAGCTCTGGGGCCAACGTCCTGACTTTC.

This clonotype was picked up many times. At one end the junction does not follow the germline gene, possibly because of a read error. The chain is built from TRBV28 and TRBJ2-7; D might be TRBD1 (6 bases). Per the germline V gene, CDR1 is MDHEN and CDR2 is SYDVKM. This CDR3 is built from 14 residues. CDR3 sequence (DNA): TGTACCAGCAGTTCTTCTGACAGGCCCTACGAGCAGTACTTC. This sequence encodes CTSSSSDRPYEQYF.

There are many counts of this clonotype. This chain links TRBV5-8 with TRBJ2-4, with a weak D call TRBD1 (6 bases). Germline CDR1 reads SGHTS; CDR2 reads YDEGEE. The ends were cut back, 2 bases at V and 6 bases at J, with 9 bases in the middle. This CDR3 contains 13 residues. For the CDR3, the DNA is TGTGCCAGCAGCTTCCTAGGGGGAAACATTCAGTACTTC. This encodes CASSFLGGNIQYF.

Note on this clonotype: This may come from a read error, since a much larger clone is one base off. In DNA, the CDR3 is TGTGCCAGCAGCTTTGGGGTGGGGGGGAACTATGGCTACACCTTC. This translates into CASSFGVGGNYGYTF. V usage is TRBV7-2 and J usage is TRBJ1-2; D might be TRBD1 (5 bases). CDR1 and CDR2 (germline): SGHTA, FQGNSA. The CDR3 loop spans 15 amino acids. V lost 3 bases, J lost 2 bases, and 13 bases lay in between.

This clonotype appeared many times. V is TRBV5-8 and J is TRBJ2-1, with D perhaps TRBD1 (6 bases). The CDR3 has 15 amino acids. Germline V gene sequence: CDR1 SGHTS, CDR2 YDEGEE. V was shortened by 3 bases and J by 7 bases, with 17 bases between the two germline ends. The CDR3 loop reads CASSSLGGVLNEQFF. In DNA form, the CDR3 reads TGTGCCAGCAGCTCCCTAGGGGGTGTGTTAAATGAGCAGTTCTTC.

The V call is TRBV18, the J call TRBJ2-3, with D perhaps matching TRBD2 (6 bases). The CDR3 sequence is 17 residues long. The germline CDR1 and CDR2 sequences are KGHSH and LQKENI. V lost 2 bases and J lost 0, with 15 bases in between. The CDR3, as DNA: TGTGCCAGCTCACCAAGGCGGGACCGATTTAGCACAGATACGCAGTATTTT. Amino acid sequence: CASSPRRDRFSTDTQYF. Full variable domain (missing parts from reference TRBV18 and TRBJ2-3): NAGVMQNPRHLVRRRGQEARLRCSPMKGHSHVYWYRQLPEEGLKFMVYLQKENIIDESGMPKERFSAEFPKEGPSILRIQQVVRGDSAAYFCASSPRRDRFSTDTQYFGPGTRLTVL.

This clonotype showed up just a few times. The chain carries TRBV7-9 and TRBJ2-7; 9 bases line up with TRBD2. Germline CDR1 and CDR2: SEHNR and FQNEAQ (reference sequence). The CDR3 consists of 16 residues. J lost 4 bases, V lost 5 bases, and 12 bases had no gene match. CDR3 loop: CASSPPPGTSSYEQYF. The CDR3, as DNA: TGTGCCAGCAGCCCCCCTCCGGGGACTAGCTCTTACGAGCAGTACTTC.

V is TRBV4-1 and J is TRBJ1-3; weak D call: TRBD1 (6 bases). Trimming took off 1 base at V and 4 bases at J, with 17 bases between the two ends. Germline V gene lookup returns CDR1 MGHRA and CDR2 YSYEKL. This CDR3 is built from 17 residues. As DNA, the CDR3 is TGCGCCAGCAGCCAAGCGATGGGGGGCGCGAGGGGAAACACCATATATTTT. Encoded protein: CASSQAMGGARGNTIYF.

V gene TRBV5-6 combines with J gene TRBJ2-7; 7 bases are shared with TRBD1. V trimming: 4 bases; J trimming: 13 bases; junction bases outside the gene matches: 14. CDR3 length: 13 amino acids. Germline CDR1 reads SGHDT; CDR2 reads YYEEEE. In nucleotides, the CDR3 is TGTGCCAGCAGCCGCACAGGGGCCTCGAGTAAATACTTC. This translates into CASSRTGASSKYF.